This T cell receptor (beta chain) was documented in a study of cytomegalovirus exposure and HLA in healthy donors. For the study at large: Some 85 million unique TCRs from HLA-typed donors were held in an early data release.

General study points: Analysis was performed later, and it showed HLA-associated TCR beta chains to be more clonally expanded than equally common others.

This PCR relied on a set of 60 Vbeta primers and 13 Jbeta primers. In the authors' workflow: As a later analysis found, there were 70 million to 80 million unique TCR beta chains, of which some 10 million were shared. Sequencing used immunoSEQ multiplex PCR; TCRdb keeps in-frame clones, though not all of them. The V and J calls and clone size are taken from that table; D and trimming were inferred from the DNA. This sample has some 93,000 clones, with approximately 80% found just once. Points on this clone: Its specificity is not known.

The CDR3 covers 15 residues. From germline, CDR1 is MNHNS and CDR2 SASEGT. Trimming cost V 2 bases and J 4 bases, with 14 bases left between them. The sequence was obtained from a man aged 50-59 years in good health and CMV-seronegative. Sequencing was carried out using PBMCs. The chain is built from TRBV6-1 and TRBJ2-5, with D possibly being TRBD2 (6 bases). The CDR3 protein is CASSEPRGWGETQYF. For the CDR3, the DNA is TGTGCCAGCAGTGAACCCCGGGGGTGGGGAGAGACCCAGTACTTC.